Each of the 22 T cell receptor beta chains below was sequenced from the same sample in a study of tumor-infiltrating lymphocytes in oesophageal squamous cell carcinoma. TCRdb re-called the PCR reads with MiXCR, one entry per CDR3 protein. Here the sample spans over 3,500 distinct CDR3 sequences, about 14% being singletons. The sample taken for sequencing was esophageal tumor tissue. These receptors all come from a male donor with esophageal squamous cell carcinoma.

The chain has TRBV7-8 and TRBJ2-5; 9 nucleotides align to TRBD2. Germline V gene lookup returns CDR1 SGHVS and CDR2 FQNEAQ. This CDR3 is built from 15 residues. V dropped 5 bases and J dropped 11; count of bases not matched to a gene: 15. CDR3 in amino acids: CASSVSGGRSDTQYF. The CDR3 nucleotides read TGTGCCAGCAGCGTTAGCGGGGGCCGATCAGATACGCAGTACTTC.

Ten or more counts support this clonotype. V gene TRBV5-8 combines with J gene TRBJ2-7, with 7 bases fitting TRBD1. The V and J ends lost 6 bases and 2 bases, in that order; junction bases with no gene match: 5. CDR3 length equals 13 residues. The germline gives CDR1 SGHTS, CDR2 YDEGEE. The CDR3 loop is CASKSTGAYEQYF. CDR3 bases: TGTGCCAGCAAAAGCACAGGGGCCTACGAGCAGTACTTC.

There are many counts of this clonotype. This may be a read error: a much more frequent sequence differs by one nucleotide. The chain has TRBV12-3 or TRBV12-4 and TRBJ2-5, with D perhaps matching TRBD1 (5 bases). Between the trimmed V and J ends, which lost 4 bases and 11 bases, there was a span of 17 bases. The CDR3 is 13 residues long. The CDR3 loop is CASSSTDYNEQYF. The CDR3, as DNA: TGTGCCAGCAGTTCGACAGATTACAATGAGCAGTACTTC.

In this sample, this clonotype is medium-sized (0.01 to 0.1%). The chain recombines TRBV10-3 with TRBJ2-7; the D gene is possibly TRBD1 (6 bases). The J call may not be correct, given that the DNA end is closer to TRBJ2-3. The CDR3 covers 16 residues. Germline CDR1 is ENHRY and CDR2 is SYGVKD. CDR3 region: CAISESRSAGADTQYF. The DNA for the CDR3 is TGTGCCATCAGTGAGTCTAGGTCGGCAGGGGCAGATACGCAGTATTTT.

In this sample, this clonotype turned up many times. The chain is built from TRBV5-5 and TRBJ2-3; no reliable D call. The germline V and J ends were trimmed by 0 bases and 2 bases, with 7 bases remaining between them. This CDR3 contains 14 residues. CDR1 is SGHKS and CDR2 is YYEKEE in the germline V gene (reference sequence). In nucleotides, the CDR3 is TGTGCCAGCAGCTTGGGGGTGGTCACAGATACGCAGTATTTT. Translating it yields CASSLGVVTDTQYF.

A remark on this clonotype: The junction differs from germline at one of its ends, possibly a read error. The rearrangement joins TRBV10-2 to TRBJ2-4, with 7 bases that match TRBD2. The CDR3 is 14 amino acids. Germline V CDR1 and CDR2: WSHSY, SAAADI. The CDR3 here is CASMCVGGEAEAFF. The CDR3 DNA follows: TGCGCCAGCATGTGCGTGGGGGGGGAAGCTGAAGCTTTCTTC.

On this clonotype: Likely a read error: the CDR3 ends without its conserved phenylalanine or tryptophan. It is unclear where the CDR3 begins or ends on the DNA, so no DNA is shown, and the CDR3 is as TCRdb lists it. V usage is TRBV6-1 and J usage is TRBJ2-7; TRBD2 is the table's D call and was not checked against the DNA. The CDR3 is made up of 17 amino acids, end residues included. Germline V gene lookup returns CDR1 MNHNS and CDR2 SASEGT. CDR3: CASSRARQPNYGYTFGS.

This clonotype was picked up many times. The rearrangement uses TRBV11-3 and TRBJ1-1; D gene unclear. This CDR3 is built from 14 residues. Germline CDR1 is SGHNT and CDR2 is YENEEA. V was pared by 3 bases and J by 3 bases, with 11 bases between. The chain's CDR3 is CASSFSGDHTEAFF. CDR3 bases: TGTGCCAGCAGCTTCTCCGGGGATCACACTGAAGCTTTCTTT.

Many counts were recorded for this clonotype. The chain uses TRBV28 and TRBJ1-4; D is undetermined. Trimming took off 1 base at V and 8 bases at J, with 8 bases between the two ends. Per the germline V gene, CDR1 is MDHEN and CDR2 is SYDVKM. The CDR3 covers 13 residues. CDR3 bases: TGTGCCAGCAGTTTATTAGGAGAGGAAAAACTGTTTTTT. Its protein product is CASSLLGEEKLFF.

This clonotype has a count of ten or more. The rearrangement links TRBV7-9 to TRBJ1-1; D is uncertain. The CDR3 length is 11 residues. V lost 5 bases to trimming and J lost 12 bases, with 13 bases between them. Germline CDR1 is SEHNR and CDR2 is FQNEAQ (reference sequence). CDR3 in DNA: TGTGCCAGCAGCCGAGGAGAGAAACCTTTCTTT. Its translation: CASSRGEKPFF.

This clonotype was counted ten times or more. CDR3 in DNA: TGTGCCAGCAGCTTAGAAAGCGGGCAATACAATGAGCAGTACTTC. Amino acids: CASSLESGQYNEQYF. The V and J genes are TRBV11-2 and TRBJ2-7; the D gene is possibly TRBD2 (6 bases). Germline lookup yields CDR1 SGHAT and CDR2 FQNNGV. Deletions cut 0 bases from V and 7 bases from J, with 16 bases between. This CDR3 region has 15 residues.

This clonotype was recorded many times. CDR3 sequence (DNA): TGTGCCAGCAGCTTGGACCAAGAGACCCAGTACTTC. Its translation is CASSLDQETQYF. The V call is TRBV5-4, the J call TRBJ2-5; D not certain. V shed 0 bases and J shed 0 bases, with 0 bases lying between them. Germline lookup yields CDR1 SGHNT and CDR2 YYREEE (reference sequence). The CDR3 consists of 12 residues.

This clonotype has just a few counts. J is TRBJ2-3 and V is TRBV5-1; D gene ambiguous. CDR1 and CDR2 (germline): SGHRS, YFSETQ. V lost 4 bases and J lost 0, with 15 bases in between. The length of the CDR3 is 16 residues. CDR3 nucleotides: TGCGCCAGCAGCCTAAGTGACTTGTTCAGCACAGATACGCAGTATTTT. As protein: CASSLSDLFSTDTQYF.

This clonotype is large (0.1 to 1%) in the sample. The rearrangement joins TRBV7-2 to TRBJ2-3; TRBD2 might be the D (7 bases). Trimming stripped 1 base from V and 4 bases from J, with 12 bases between. The CDR3 totals 15 residues. The germline V gene encodes CDR1 SGHTA and CDR2 FQGNSA. Written as DNA, the CDR3 is TGTGCCAGCAGCTTAGATGGCGGGGGCCCAGATACGCAGTATTTT. Translated, it gives CASSLDGGGPDTQYF.

This clonotype was counted at least ten times. The rearrangement links TRBV4-2 to TRBJ2-7; D may be TRBD1 (5 bases). Trimming took off 1 base at V and 2 bases at J, with 12 bases between the two ends. The germline CDR1 and CDR2 sequences are LGHNA and YNFKEQ. This CDR3 has 15 amino acids. CDR3 coding DNA: TGTGCCAGCAGCCAAGTTACAGGTGCTACCTACGAGCAGTACTTC. Residues: CASSQVTGATYEQYF.

In its sample, this clonotype ranks as medium-sized. The chain is built from TRBV28 and TRBJ2-5, with D unclear. CDR1 is MDHEN, CDR2 SYDVKM, per germline. The CDR3 sequence is 13 residues long. Trimming pared 2 bases from V and 8 bases from J, leaving 12 bases between. The CDR3 DNA follows: TGTGCCAGCAGTTTAGCAGCGTCCCTAACCCAGTACTTC. It yields the protein CASSLAASLTQYF.

J is TRBJ2-3 and V is TRBV20-1; D is uncertain. Germline loops: CDR1 DFQATT, CDR2 SNEGSKA (reference sequence). Trimming cost V 2 bases and J 1 base, with 7 bases left between them. The CDR3 has 13 residues. The CDR3 DNA sequence: TGCAGTGCTAGAACGGGTGGCACAGATACGCAGTATTTT. This encodes CSARTGGTDTQYF.

This clonotype qualifies as medium-sized. The CDR3 reads CASSLGEISVRQETQYF. The CDR3, as DNA: TGTGCCAGCAGCTTAGGGGAGATTAGTGTCAGGCAAGAGACCCAGTACTTC. The chain couples TRBV11-2 to TRBJ2-5; D possibly corresponds to TRBD2 (5 bases). This CDR3 is built from 17 residues. Trimming left V 1 base short and J 2 bases short, with 17 bases between. Per germline, CDR1 SGHAT and CDR2 FQNNGV.

In its sample, this clonotype is medium-sized. CDR3 DNA sequence: TGTGCCACCAGTGATTTATCCTCAGGGGGCATTGAGACCCAGTACTTC. It translates to CATSDLSSGGIETQYF. The chain couples TRBV24-1 to TRBJ2-5; TRBD1 matches at 8 bases. Unmatched junction bases numbered 8, after V lost 1 base and J lost 5 bases. This CDR3 region has 16 residues. CDR1 is KGHDR and CDR2 is SFDVKD in the germline V gene.

On this clonotype itself: Given the absence of the conserved phenylalanine or tryptophan at the CDR3 end, a read error is likely. It is unclear where the CDR3 begins or ends on the DNA, so no DNA is shown, and the CDR3 is as TCRdb lists it. The CDR3 region is CASSEGSLGTGHNEQYFGP. The J gene is TRBJ1-6, the V gene TRBV2; TRBD1, the D gene given by the table, was not confirmed from the DNA. The germline V gene has CDR1 SNHLY and CDR2 FYNNEI. Inclusive of both ends, the CDR3 amounts to 19 amino acids.

The table lists this clonotype with many counts. The chain has TRBV5-4 and TRBJ2-3; 8 bases fit TRBD2. This CDR3 is built from 15 residues. Trimming removed 1 base from V and 6 bases from J; junction bases left unmatched: 7. Germline values: CDR1 SGHNT, CDR2 YYREEE (reference sequence). This chain's CDR3 is CASSLIASGLDTQYF. The DNA for the CDR3 is TGTGCCAGCAGCTTGATCGCTAGCGGGTTGGATACGCAGTATTTT. The variable domain in full, completed from reference TRBV5-4 and TRBJ2-3, reads ETGVTQSPTHLIKTRGQQVTLRCSSQSGHNTVSWYQQALGQGPQFIFQYYREEENGRGNFPPRFSGLQFPNYSSELNVNALELDDSALYLCASSLIASGLDTQYFGPGTRLTVL.

The sample holds one count of this clonotype. The missing conserved phenylalanine or tryptophan at the end of this CDR3 makes a read error likely. The DNA is left out, because the CDR3 cannot be placed on it with certainty; the CDR3 is given as TCRdb lists it. This chain joins TRBV5-1 and TRBJ2-7; the tabulated D call, TRBD1, remains unverified against the DNA. Inclusive of both ends, the CDR3 amounts to 14 amino acids. Germline CDR1 SGHRS, CDR2 YFSETQ. CDR3 in amino acids: CASSLAGGATSSTS.